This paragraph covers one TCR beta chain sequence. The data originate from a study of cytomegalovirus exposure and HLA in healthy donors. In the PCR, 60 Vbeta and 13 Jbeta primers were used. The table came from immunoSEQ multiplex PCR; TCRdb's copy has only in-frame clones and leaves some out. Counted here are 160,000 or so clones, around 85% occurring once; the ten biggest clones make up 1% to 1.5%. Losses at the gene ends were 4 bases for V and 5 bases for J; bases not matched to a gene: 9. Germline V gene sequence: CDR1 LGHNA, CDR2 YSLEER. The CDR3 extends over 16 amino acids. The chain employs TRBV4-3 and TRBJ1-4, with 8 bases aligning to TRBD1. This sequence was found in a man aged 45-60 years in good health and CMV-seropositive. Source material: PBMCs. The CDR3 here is CASSPLPGQANEKLFF. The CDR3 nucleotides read TGCGCCAGCAGCCCCCTGCCGGGACAGGCCAATGAAAAACTGTTTTTT.